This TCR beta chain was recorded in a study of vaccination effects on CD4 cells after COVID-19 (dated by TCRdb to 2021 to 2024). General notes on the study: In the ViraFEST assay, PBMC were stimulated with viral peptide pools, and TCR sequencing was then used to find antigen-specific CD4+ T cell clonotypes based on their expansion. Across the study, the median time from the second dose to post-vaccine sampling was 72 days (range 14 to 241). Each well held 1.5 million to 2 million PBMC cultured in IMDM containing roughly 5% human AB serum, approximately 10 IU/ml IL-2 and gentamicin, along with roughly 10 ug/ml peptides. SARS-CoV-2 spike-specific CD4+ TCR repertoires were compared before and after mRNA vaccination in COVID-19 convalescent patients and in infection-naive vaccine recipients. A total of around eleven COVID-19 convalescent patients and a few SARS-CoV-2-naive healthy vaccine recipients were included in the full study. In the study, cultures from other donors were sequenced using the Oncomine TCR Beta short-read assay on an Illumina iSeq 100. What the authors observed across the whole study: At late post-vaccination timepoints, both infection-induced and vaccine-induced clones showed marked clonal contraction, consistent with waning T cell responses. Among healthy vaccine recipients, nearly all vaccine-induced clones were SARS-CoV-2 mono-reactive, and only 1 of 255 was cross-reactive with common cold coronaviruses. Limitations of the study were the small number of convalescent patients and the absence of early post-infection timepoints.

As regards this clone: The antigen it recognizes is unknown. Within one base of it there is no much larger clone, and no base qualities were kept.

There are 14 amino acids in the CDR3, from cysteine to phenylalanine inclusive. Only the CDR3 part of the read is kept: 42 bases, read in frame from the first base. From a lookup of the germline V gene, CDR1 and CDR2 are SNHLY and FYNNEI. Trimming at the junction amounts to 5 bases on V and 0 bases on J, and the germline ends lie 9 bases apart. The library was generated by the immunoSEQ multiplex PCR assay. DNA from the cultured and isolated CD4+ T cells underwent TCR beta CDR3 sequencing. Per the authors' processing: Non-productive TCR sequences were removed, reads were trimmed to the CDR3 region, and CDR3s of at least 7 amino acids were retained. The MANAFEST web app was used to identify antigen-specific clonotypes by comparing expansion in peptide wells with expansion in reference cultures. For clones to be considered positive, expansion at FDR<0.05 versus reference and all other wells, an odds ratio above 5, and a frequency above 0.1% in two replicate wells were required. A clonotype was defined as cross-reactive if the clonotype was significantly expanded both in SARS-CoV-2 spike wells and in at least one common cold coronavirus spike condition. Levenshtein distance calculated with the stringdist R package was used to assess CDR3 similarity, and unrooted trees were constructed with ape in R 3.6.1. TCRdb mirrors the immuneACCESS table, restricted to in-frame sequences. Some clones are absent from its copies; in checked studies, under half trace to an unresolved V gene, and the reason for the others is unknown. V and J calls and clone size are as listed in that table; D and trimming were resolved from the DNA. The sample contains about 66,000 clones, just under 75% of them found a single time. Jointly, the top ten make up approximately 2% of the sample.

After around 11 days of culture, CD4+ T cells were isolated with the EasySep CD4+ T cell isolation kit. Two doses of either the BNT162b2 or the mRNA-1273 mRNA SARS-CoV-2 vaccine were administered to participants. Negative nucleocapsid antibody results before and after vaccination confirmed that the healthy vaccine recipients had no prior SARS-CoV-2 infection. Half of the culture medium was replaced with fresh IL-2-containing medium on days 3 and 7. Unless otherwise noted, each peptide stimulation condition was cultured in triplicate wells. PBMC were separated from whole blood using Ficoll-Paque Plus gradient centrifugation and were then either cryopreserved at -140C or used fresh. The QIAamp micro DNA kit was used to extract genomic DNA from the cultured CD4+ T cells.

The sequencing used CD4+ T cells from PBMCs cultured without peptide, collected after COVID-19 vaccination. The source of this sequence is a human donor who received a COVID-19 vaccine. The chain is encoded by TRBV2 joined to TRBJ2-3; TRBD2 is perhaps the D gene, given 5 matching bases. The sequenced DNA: TGTGCCAGCAGTCCTAGCCGGAGCACAGATACGCAGTATTTT. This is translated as CASSPSRSTDTQYF.